Detailed here is one T cell receptor (beta chain). This clone showed up just once. What this receptor recognizes is not known. Base-call qualities are not available, and no considerably larger clone is one nucleotide away. Counted from cysteine to phenylalanine, this CDR3 has 12 amino acids. Solely the CDR3 DNA is kept, with 36 bases framed from the first base. Sequences SGDLS (CDR1) and YYNGEE (CDR2) are obtained from the germline V gene. Between the V and J ends, shortened by 3 bases and 8 bases respectively, the junction contains 9 bases. The sample is drawn from a study of CD4 T cells in lung cancer (dated by TCRdb to the late 2010s). For the wider study: The study screened blood T cells of NSCLC patients for responses to candidate mutation-encoded neoepitopes and isolated neoantigen-specific CD4+ T-cell clones and TCRs. Before blood donation, treatments including platinum chemotherapy had been received by the patients, and nivolumab or pembrolizumab had been received by some of the patients. Deep sequencing of TCRB was used to follow the frequency of neoantigen-specific clonotypes in tumor resections, non-adjacent lung and cultured T-cell products. Aged 60 to 69 when blood was donated, the resected patients, most of whom were former smokers, had either lung adenocarcinoma or squamous cell carcinoma.

The library was generated by the immunoSEQ multiplex PCR assay. DNA was isolated with Qiagen DNeasy or QIAamp micro DNA kits and TCRB sequenced with the Adaptive Biotechnology human TCRB sequencing kit. Sequencing of TCRB libraries was performed on an Illumina MiSeq. The source study handled its data this way. The kit provider's software was used to analyze TCRB sequence data, and Fisher's exact test was used to test clonotype templates for tumor enrichment. The table was pulled from immuneACCESS by TCRdb, which kept in-frame rearrangements only. Such tables lose some clones; where checked, under half of the loss comes from unresolved V genes, and the rest has no known cause. V and J calls and clone size are those listed in that table; D and trimming were worked out from the DNA. The sample table lists some 2,000 clones, less than 75% of them with a count of one. The top ten constitute about 5.6% of the sample.

PBMCs were stimulated for roughly 12 days with mutant 27-mer peptides plus IL21, IL7, IL15 and IL2 and were then restimulated with peptide-pulsed autologous B cells. Live IFNgamma-secreting T cells were sorted by cytokine capture on a FACS Aria2 after restimulation with peptide-pulsed B cells. Sorted cells were expanded for roughly 14 to 23 days at limiting dilution, with about 3 or 11 cells per well, using irradiated allogeneic PBMCs, phytohemagglutinin and IL2. Peripheral blood samples or leukapheresis products were collected from the patients. To screen the expanded lines for antigen specificity, an IFNgamma ELISA was run against autologous B cells pulsed with mutant peptides. Study-wide conclusions, independent of this receptor: Some blood-derived responses might reflect in vitro priming of naive T cells or cross-reactivity rather than memory responses to the cancer. IFNgamma-sorted cells included nonspecific IFNgamma producers of unknown purity, so expanded lines ranged from monoclonal to oligoclonal.

The sequence joins TRBV9 to TRBJ1-3, with the D gene not clear enough to name. Sample: a CD4+ T cell line or clone grown in culture. The clonotype was recovered from a woman aged 60-70 years with non-small cell lung cancer. Some clones in this sample may be carry-over from other donors' samples. DNA sequence: TGTGCCAGCAGCGCCCCTAGTTACACCATATATTTT. The translation is CASSAPSYTIYF. Full variable domain (CDR3 extended with the reference TRBV9 and TRBJ1-3 proteins): DSGVTQTPKHLITATGQRVTLRCSPRSGDLSVYWYQQSLDQGLQFLIQYYNGEERAKGNILERFSAQQFPDLHSELNLSSLELGDSALYFCASSAPSYTIYFGEGSWLTVV.